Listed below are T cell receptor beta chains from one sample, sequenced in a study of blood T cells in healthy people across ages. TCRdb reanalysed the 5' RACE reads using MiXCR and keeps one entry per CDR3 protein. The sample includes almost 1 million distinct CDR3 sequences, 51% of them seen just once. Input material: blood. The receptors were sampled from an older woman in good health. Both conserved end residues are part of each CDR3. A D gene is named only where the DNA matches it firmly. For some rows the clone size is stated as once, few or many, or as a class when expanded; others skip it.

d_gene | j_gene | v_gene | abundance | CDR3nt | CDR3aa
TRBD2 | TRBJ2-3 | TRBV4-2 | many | TGTGCCAGCAGCCGGGGACTAGCGAAATTCACAGATACGCAGTATTTT | CASSRGLAKFTDTQYF
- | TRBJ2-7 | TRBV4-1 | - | TGCGCCAGCAGCCAAACGGCCGGCAGGACCTACGAGCAGTACTTC | CASSQTAGRTYEQYF
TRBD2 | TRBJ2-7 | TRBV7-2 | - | TGTGCCAGCAGCCCCGTGACTAGCGTGAGGGCGGGTACCTTCTACGAGCAGTACTTC | CASSPVTSVRAGTFYEQYF
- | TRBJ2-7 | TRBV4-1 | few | TGCGCCAGCAGCCCGAGAATCGAGTACGAGCAGTACTTC | CASSPRIEYEQYF
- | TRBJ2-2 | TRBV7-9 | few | TGTGCCAGCAGCTCAAGGGACTCCGGGGGCACCGGGGAGCTGTTTTTT | CASSSRDSGGTGELFF
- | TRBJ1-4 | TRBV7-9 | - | TGTGCCAGCACCCCGGGGGGGCTGACTGAAAAACTGTTTTTT | CASTPGGLTEKLFF
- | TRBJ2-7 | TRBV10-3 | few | TGTGCCATCAGTGATGGTGAAGGGTTCTACGAGCAGTACTTC | CAISDGEGFYEQYF
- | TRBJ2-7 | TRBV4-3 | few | TGCGCCAGCAGCCTAAACGTGGAACTCGGCGAGCAGTACTTC | CASSLNVELGEQYF
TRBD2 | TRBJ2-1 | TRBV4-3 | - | TGCGCCAGCAGCCAAGCCGGGACTAGCGGGCGGAGGGAGCAGTTCTTC | CASSQAGTSGRREQFF
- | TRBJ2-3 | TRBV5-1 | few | TGCGCCAGCAGCGAAGACGGAACCAGCACAGATACGCAGTATTTT | CASSEDGTSTDTQYF
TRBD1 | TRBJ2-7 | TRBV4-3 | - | TGCGCCAGCAGCCAAGACAGGGGGTCCGAGCAGTACTTC | CASSQDRGSEQYF
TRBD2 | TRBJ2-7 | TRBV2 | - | TGTGCCAGCAGTATTAGCGGGTCCTACGAGCAGTACTTC | CASSISGSYEQYF
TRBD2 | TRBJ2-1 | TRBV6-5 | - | TGTGCCAGCAGTTACTCGAGCCCCACTAGCGGGGTTTACAATGAGCAGTTCTTC | CASSYSSPTSGVYNEQFF
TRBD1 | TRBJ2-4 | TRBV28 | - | TGTGCCAGCAGTCCGGACAGGGGGAAGTTCAAAAACATTCAGTACTTC | CASSPDRGKFKNIQYF
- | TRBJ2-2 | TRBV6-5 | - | TGTGCCAGCAGTCGGCCGCCTGGAACGGGAACCGGGGAGCTGTTTTTT | CASSRPPGTGTGELFF
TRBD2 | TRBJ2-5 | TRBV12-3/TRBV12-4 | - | TGTGCCAGCAGGCGGACTAGCGGGAGGGCCGGTGAGACCCAGTACTTC | CASRRTSGRAGETQYF
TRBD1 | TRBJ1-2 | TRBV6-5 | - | TGTGCCAGCAGTCTCAAGACAGGGGCCGTCTATGGCTACACCTTC | CASSLKTGAVYGYTF
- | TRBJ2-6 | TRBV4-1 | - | TGCGCCAGCAGCCTTAGGATTAGCAGTATTGGGTCTGGGGCCAACGTCCTGACTTTC | CASSLRISSIGSGANVLTF
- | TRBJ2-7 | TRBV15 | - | TGTGCCACCGGCAGAGACGCCGGGACATCCTACGAGCAGTACTTC | CATGRDAGTSYEQYF
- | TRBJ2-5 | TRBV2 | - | TGTGCCAGCACCTATGAAGAGACCCAGTACTTC | CASTYEETQYF
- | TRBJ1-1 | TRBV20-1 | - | TGCAGTGCCAGTGAGACCGGTCAGACTGAAGCTTTCTTT | CSASETGQTEAFF
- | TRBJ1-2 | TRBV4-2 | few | TGTGCCAGCAGCCAGGATTGGAAAGGGTTGGGAAACTATGGCTACACCTTC | CASSQDWKGLGNYGYTF
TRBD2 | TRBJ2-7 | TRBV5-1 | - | TGCGCCAGCAGCTTGGACCTGTCTCGGGGGGGACTCTACGAGCAGTACTTC | CASSLDLSRGGLYEQYF
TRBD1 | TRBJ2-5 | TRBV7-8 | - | TGTGCCAGCAGCTTTCCGACAGGGGTTTTGGAGACCCAGTACTTC | CASSFPTGVLETQYF
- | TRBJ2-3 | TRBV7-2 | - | TGTGCCAGCAGCTTGGAGGCGACCCCTAGCACAGATACGCAGTATTTT | CASSLEATPSTDTQYF
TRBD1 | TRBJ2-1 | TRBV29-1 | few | TGCAGCGTTGAAGGACAGGGGATGGACAATGAGCAGTTCTTC | CSVEGQGMDNEQFF
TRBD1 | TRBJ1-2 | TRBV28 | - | TGTGCCAGCAGGATATACGACAGGGGCTATGGCTACACCTTC | CASRIYDRGYGYTF
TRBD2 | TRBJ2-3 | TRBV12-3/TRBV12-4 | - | TGTGCCAGCAGCCCCCTCCGACTAGCAGGAACCACAGATACGCAGTATTTT | CASSPLRLAGTTDTQYF
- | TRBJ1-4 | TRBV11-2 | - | TGTGCCAGCAGCACACAGACAGCCTTCTTTGAAAAACCGTTTTTT | CASSTQTAFFEKPFF
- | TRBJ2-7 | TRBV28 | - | TGTACCAGCAAAGGGCCGGGGTTTTTCGAGCAGTACTTC | CTSKGPGFFEQYF
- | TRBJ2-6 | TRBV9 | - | TGTGCCAGCAGCGCTACGGTGCCGTATTCTGGGGCCAACGTCCTGACTTTC | CASSATVPYSGANVLTF
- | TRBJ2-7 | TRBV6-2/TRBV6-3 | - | TGTGCCAGCAGTCAACCAACAGTGACCTTAAGCTCCTACGAGCAGTACTTC | CASSQPTVTLSSYEQYF
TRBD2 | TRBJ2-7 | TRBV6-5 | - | TGTGCCAGTACCCCTAGCGGGATTAGCTCCTACGAGCAGTACTTC | CASTPSGISSYEQYF
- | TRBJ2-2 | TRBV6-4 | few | TGTGCCAGCAGTGACACCGGGGAGCTGTTTTTT | CASSDTGELFF
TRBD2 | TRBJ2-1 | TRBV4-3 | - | TGCGCCAGCAGCCAAGCCGGGACTAGCGGGATTTTAGGGAATGAGCAGTTCTTC | CASSQAGTSGILGNEQFF
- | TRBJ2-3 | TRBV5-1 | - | TGCGCCAGCAGCTTGTGGGGAGATGGCACAGATACGCAGTATTTT | CASSLWGDGTDTQYF
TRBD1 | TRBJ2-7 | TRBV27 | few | TGTGCCAGCAGCACCCTTGGGACAGGCTGGCAGTACTTC | CASSTLGTGWQYF
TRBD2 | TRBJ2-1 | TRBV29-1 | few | TGCAGCGCCCTGACTAGCTTCGACAATGAGCAGTTCTTC | CSALTSFDNEQFF
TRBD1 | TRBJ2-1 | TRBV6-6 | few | TGTGCCAGCAGTCCCCGACAGGGGAGCTCCTACAATGAGCAGTTCTTC | CASSPRQGSSYNEQFF
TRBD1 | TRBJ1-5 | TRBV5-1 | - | TGCGCCAGCAGCTTGGATGGACAGGGAAATAATCAGCCCCAGCATTTT | CASSLDGQGNNQPQHF
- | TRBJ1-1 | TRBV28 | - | TGTGCCAGCAGTTTACGAAGGTTAGAAGCTTTCTTT | CASSLRRLEAFF
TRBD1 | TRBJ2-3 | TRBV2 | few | TGTGCCAGCAGAGAGACAGGGGGTATGACAGATACGCAGTATTTT | CASRETGGMTDTQYF
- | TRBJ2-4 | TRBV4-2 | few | TGTGCCAGCAGGGGTGACGGAAACATTCAGTACTTC | CASRGDGNIQYF
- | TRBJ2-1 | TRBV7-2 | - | TGTGCCAGCAGCCCCTCGGGTGACTCCTACAATGAGCAGTTCTTC | CASSPSGDSYNEQFF
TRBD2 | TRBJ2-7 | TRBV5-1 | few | TGCGCCAGCAGAGGGGGTGCGGGAGGCGGCTCCTACGAGCAGTACTTC | CASRGGAGGGSYEQYF
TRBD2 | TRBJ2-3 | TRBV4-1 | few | TGCGCCAGCAGCCAAGAACTAGCGGGAGCACGCATAGATACGCAGTATTTT | CASSQELAGARIDTQYF
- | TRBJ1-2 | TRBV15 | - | TGTGCCACCAGCAGGAATGCAGGGAATGGCTACACCTTC | CATSRNAGNGYTF
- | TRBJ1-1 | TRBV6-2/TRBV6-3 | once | TGTGCCAGCAGGGACAGCGAGACTGAAGCTTTCTTT | CASRDSETEAFF
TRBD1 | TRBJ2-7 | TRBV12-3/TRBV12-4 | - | TGTGCCAGCAGCCTAAGGCGTACAGGGGAAGAGCAGTACTTC | CASSLRRTGEEQYF
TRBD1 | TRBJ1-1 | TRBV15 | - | TGTGCCACCACAGGGGGCTGGGACACTGAAGCTTTCTTT | CATTGGWDTEAFF
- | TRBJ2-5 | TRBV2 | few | TGTGCCAGCAGTCCTCGGAACGAAGTCTCCTCACAGCAGTACTTC | CASSPRNEVSSQQYF
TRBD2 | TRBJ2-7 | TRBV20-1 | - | TGCAGTGCGATTACTAGCGGGAGACCCGAGCAGTACTTC | CSAITSGRPEQYF
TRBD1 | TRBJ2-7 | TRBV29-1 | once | TGCAGCGTTCGGGACAGGACTACCTACGAGCAGTACTTC | CSVRDRTTYEQYF
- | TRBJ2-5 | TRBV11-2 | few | TGTGCCAGCAGCCCCCTGTCATGGGAGACCCAGTACTTC | CASSPLSWETQYF
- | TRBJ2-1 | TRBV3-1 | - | TGTGCCAGCAGCCAATCGGCGACTTCCCCGCAGTTCTTC | CASSQSATSPQFF
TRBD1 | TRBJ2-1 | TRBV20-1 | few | TGCAGTGCTAACCGGGACAGTTATGAGCAGTTCTTC | CSANRDSYEQFF
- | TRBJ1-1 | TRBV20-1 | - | TGCAGTGCCTGTCCATTTCCGAACACTGAAGCTTTCTTT | CSACPFPNTEAFF
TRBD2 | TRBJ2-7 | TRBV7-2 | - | TGTGCCAGCAGCTGGGGGACTAGCGGTTACGAGCAGTACTTC | CASSWGTSGYEQYF